This TCR beta chain was recovered during a study of control samples from healthy donors and cancer patients. TCRdb keeps only in-frame clones here, not all; method: immunoSEQ multiplex PCR. The sample consists of 55,000 to 70,000 clones, around 93% of them appearing once. Input material: PBMCs. This TCR derives from a man younger than 45 with colorectal cancer.

CDR3 in DNA: TGTGCCAGCTCACCAAACGGGGCGACAGGGGTCCCCTACGAGCAGTACTTC. Its protein product is CASSPNGATGVPYEQYF. The chain is built from TRBV18 and TRBJ2-7; 8 positions agree with TRBD1. The CDR3 has 17 amino acids. CDR1 is KGHSH and CDR2 is LQKENI in the germline V gene. V dropped 2 bases and J dropped 2; count of bases not matched to a gene: 11.